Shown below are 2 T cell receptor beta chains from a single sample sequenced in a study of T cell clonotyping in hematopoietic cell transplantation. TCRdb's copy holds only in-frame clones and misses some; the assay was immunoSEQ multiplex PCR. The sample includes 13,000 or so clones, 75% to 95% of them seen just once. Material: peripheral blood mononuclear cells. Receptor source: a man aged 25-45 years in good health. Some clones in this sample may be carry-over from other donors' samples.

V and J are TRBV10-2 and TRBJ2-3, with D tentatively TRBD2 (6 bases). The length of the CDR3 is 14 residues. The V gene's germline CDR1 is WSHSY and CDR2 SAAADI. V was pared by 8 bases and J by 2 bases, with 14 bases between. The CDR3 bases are TGCGCCAGCCTCGGGACTTTATTCACAGATACGCAGTATTTT. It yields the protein CASLGTLFTDTQYF.

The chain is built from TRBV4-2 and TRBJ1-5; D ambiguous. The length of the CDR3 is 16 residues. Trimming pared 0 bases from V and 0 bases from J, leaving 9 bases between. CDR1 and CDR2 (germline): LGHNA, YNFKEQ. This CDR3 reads CASSQEGRSSNQPQHF. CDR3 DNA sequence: TGTGCCAGCAGCCAAGAGGGGAGAAGTAGCAATCAGCCCCAGCATTTT.